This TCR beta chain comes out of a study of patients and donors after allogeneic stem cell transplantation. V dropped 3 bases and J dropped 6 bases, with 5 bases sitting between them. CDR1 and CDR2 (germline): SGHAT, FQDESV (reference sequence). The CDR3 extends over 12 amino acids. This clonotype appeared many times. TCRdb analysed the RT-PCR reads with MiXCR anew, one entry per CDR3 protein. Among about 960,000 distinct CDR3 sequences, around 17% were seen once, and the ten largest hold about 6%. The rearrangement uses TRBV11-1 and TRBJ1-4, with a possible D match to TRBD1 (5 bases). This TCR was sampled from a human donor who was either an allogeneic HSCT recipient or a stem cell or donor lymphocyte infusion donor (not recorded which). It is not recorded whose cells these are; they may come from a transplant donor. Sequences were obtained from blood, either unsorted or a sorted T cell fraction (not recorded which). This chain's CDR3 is CASSLGDEKLFF. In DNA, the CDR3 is TGTGCCAGCAGCTTGGGGGATGAAAAACTGTTTTTT. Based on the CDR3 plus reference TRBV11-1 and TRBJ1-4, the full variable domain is EAEVAQSPRYKITEKSQAVAFWCDPISGHATLYWYRQILGQGPELLVQFQDESVVDDSQLPKDRFSAERLKGVDSTLKIQPAELGDSAMYLCASSLGDEKLFFGSGTQLSVL.